This TCR beta chain stems from a study of blood T cell repertoires in COVID-19. Across the study: Donors in the United States, Italy and Spain gave samples during acute or convalescent COVID-19. Nucleic acid was either cDNA or gDNA, and it came from T cells, B-cell-depleted T cells, or PBMCs.

Study processing details: Nucleated cell counts were estimated from reference gene primer amplification. Sequenced by immunoSEQ multiplex PCR; TCRdb stores in-frame clones only, minus some. V and J calls and clone size are as listed in that table; D and trimming were resolved from the DNA. Of about 350,000 clones listed, approximately 87% are singletons. The recovered donors of Cohort 3 showed two negative PCRs, clearance, or symptom resolution. Germline CDR1 and CDR2: SGHTA and FQGNSA. The V gene lost 5 bases and the J gene lost 1 base, with 12 bases spanning the gap. This CDR3 region has 15 residues.

This TCR came from a woman aged 30 to 39 who had recovered from COVID-19. The specimen sequenced was PBMCs or T cells enriched from blood (not recorded which). This chain joins TRBV7-2 and TRBJ2-1; D uncertain. The CDR3 region has the DNA TGTGCCAGCAGCCCGGCGGCACGTTCCTACAATGAGCAGTTCTTC. Encoded protein: CASSPAARSYNEQFF.